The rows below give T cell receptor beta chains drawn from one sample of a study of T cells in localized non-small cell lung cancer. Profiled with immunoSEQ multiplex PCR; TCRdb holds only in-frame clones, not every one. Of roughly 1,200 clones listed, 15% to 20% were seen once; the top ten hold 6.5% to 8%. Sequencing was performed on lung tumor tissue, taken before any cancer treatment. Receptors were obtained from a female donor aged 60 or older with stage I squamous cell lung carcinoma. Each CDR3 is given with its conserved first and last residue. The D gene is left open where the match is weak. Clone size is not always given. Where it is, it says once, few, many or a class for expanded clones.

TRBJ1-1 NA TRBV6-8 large CASSYSGAEGTEAFF TGTGCCAGCAGTTACTCAGGGGCCGAGGGCACTGAAGCTTTCTTT
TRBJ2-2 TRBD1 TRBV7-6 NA CASSSGGWYTGELFF TGTGCCAGCAGCTCAGGGGGTTGGTACACCGGGGAGCTGTTTTTT
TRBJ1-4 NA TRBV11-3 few CASSTGPGATNEKLFF TGTGCCAGCAGCACCGGGCCCGGGGCAACTAATGAAAAACTGTTTTTT
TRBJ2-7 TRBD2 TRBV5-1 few CASSSGTSGILSYEQYF TGCGCCAGCAGCTCCGGGACTAGCGGGATCCTTTCCTACGAGCAGTACTTC
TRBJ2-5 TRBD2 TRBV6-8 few CASSQRRTSGQETQYF TGTGCCAGCAGTCAGAGACGGACTAGTGGGCAAGAGACCCAGTACTTC
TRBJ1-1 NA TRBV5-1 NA CASSRAGLNTEAFF TGCGCCAGCAGCCGGGCAGGGCTGAACACTGAAGCTTTCTTT
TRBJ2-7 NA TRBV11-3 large CASSPFAGSYEQYF TGTGCCAGCAGCCCCTTCGCAGGTTCCTACGAGCAGTACTTC
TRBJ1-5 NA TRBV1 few CASSLEWGRSNQPQHF TGCGCCAGCAGCCTCGAATGGGGCAGGAGCAATCAGCCCCAGCATTTT
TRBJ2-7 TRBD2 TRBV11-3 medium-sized CASSLEAGLSSYEQYF TGTGCCAGCAGCCTTGAAGCGGGACTTAGCTCCTACGAGCAGTACTTC
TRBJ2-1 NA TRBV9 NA CASSVGTGKGDEQFF TGTGCCAGCAGCGTAGGTACGGGAAAGGGAGATGAGCAGTTCTTC
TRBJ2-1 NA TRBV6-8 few CASSYPGWGYNEQFF TGTGCCAGCAGTTATCCAGGATGGGGCTACAATGAGCAGTTCTTC